The sequence of this T cell receptor beta chain was determined in a study of CD8 T cells in ankylosing spondylitis. Quantitative molecular-barcoded 5'-RACE generated the TCR beta libraries. MiXCR, applied by TCRdb to the 5' RACE reads, yields one record per CDR3 protein. The sample lists approximately 45,000 distinct CDR3 sequences, 9.5% to 12% occurring once. Findings of the study overall: Previously reported in reactive arthritis synovial fluid and blood were some of the motif variants.

The CDR3 has 14 residues. Germline lookup yields CDR1 SQVTM and CDR2 ANQGSEA. V lost 4 bases and J lost 5; bases outside the gene matches: 5. This clonotype was counted at least ten times. Antigen unknown. The chain combines TRBV29-1 with TRBJ1-4; 9 bases map to TRBD1. This receptor was obtained from a male donor with ankylosing spondylitis or in good health (not recorded which). Material for sequencing was blood, either unsorted or a sorted T cell fraction (not recorded which). The CDR3 is CSVGETGGNEKLFF. The DNA of the CDR3 is TGCAGCGTTGGAGAAACAGGGGGCAATGAAAAACTGTTTTTT.